A single sample is the source of the 2 T cell receptor beta chains below, sequenced in a study of T-cell reconstitution after alpha-beta-depleted transplantation in children. Preparing the TCRbeta library involved the use of unique molecular identifiers. TCRdb analysed the PCR reads with MiXCR anew, one entry per CDR3 protein. This table has about 460,000 distinct CDR3 sequences, under 12% appearing once. The material sequenced was PBMCs, taken before TCRalphabeta/CD19-depleted stem cell transplant. All receptors come from a child aged 2-15 years with inherited bone marrow failure, due to receive a stem cell transplant.

CDR3 sequence reads: CASRPISGANVLTF. CDR3 DNA: TGTGCCAGCAGGCCTATCTCTGGGGCCAACGTCCTGACTTTC. This chain links TRBV12-3 or TRBV12-4 with TRBJ2-6; D is unresolved. V was shortened by 6 bases and J by 0 bases, with 6 bases between the two germline ends. This CDR3 has 14 amino acids.

This clonotype was detected a few times. The V gene is TRBV19, the J gene TRBJ1-1, with unresolved D. V shed 2 bases and J shed 0 bases, with 19 bases lying between them. The germline V gene encodes CDR1 LNHDA and CDR2 SQIVND (reference sequence). CDR3 length: 18 residues. In nucleotides, the CDR3 is TGTGCCAGTAGTATATTTGCGTTTGGGTCTCTCATGAACACTGAAGCTTTCTTT. Amino acids: CASSIFAFGSLMNTEAFF. Full variable domain (missing parts from reference TRBV19 and TRBJ1-1): DGGITQSPKYLFRKEGQNVTLSCEQNLNHDAMYWYRQDPGQGLRLIYYSQIVNDFQKGDIAEGYSVSREKKESFPLTVTSAQKNPTAFYLCASSIFAFGSLMNTEAFFGQGTRLTVV.